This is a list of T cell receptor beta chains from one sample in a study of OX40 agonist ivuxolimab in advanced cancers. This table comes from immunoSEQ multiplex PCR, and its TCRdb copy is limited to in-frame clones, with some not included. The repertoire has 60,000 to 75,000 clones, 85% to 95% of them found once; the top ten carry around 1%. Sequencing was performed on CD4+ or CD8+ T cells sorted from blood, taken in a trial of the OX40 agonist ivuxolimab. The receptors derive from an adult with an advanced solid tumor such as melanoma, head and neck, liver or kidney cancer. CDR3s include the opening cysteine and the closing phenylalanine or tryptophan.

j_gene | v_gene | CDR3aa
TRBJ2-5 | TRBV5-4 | CASRLGETQYF
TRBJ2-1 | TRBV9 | CASSVGNERSGVRNEQFF
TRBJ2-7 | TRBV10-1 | CASSRDRGYEQYF
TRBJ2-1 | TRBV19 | CASADGPTTYNEQFF
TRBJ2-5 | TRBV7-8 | CASSLNRETQYF
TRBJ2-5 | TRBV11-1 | CASSFQGSGGSETQYF
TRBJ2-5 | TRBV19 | CASTPRERVNQETQYF
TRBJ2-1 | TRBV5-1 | CASSLEGNSYNEQFF
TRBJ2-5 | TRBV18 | CASSPQGQVKETQYF
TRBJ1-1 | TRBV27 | CASSFDRDNTEAFF
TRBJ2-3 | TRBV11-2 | CASSPQGGVGWADTQYF
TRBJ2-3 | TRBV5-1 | CASSLDGGGTDTQYF
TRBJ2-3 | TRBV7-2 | CASSPSGGGTDTQYF
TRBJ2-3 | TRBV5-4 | CASSLKAGTDTQYF
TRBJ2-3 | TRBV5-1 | CASSFLAGTRRTDTQYF
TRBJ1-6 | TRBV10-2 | CASTGGPNSPLHF
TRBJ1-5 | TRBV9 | CASSVGVNQPQHF
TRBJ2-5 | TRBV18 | CASSPYQGTGEETQYF
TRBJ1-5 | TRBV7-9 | CASSWGRDQPQHF
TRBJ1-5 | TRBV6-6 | CASSYPQGIDNQPQHF
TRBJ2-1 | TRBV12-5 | CASGLGTSGSQAEQFF
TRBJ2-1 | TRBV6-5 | CASSPAGSNEQFF
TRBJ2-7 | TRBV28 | CASIPGHSYEQYF
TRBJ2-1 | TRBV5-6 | CASSDLGGFDNEQFF
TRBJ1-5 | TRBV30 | CAWSRLEQRLATKQPQHF
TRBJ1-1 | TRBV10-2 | CASSPGGTTTNTEAFF
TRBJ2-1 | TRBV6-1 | CASSETETYSYNEQFF
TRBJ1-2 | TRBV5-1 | CASSLAGTGFNYGYTF
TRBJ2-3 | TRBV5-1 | CASSPRTSGGTDTQYF
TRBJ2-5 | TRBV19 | CASSVGAETQYF
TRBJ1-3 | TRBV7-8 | CASSHDRMGNTIYF
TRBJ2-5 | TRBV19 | CASSIPSGPEKETQYF
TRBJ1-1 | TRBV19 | CASLDRGGNTEAFF
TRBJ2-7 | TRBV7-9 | CASSYPRGISYEQYF
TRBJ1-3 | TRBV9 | CASSVGILKEGNTIYF
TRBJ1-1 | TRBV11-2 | CASRINTEAFF
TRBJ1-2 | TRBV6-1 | CASSLRGSRYGYTF